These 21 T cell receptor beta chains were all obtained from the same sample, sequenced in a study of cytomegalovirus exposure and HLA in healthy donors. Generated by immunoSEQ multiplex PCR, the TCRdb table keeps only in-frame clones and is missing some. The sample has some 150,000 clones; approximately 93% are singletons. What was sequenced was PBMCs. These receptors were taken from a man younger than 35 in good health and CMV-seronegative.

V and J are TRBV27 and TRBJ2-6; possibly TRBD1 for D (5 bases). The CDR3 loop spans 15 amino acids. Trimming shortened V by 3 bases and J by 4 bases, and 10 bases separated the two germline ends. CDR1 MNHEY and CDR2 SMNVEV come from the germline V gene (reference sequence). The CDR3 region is CASSFQDTGANVLTF. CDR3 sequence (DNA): TGTGCCAGCAGTTTCCAGGACACGGGGGCCAACGTCCTGACTTTC. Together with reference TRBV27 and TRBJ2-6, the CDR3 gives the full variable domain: EAQVTQNPRYLITVTGKKLTVTCSQNMNHEYMSWYRQDPGLGLRQIYYSMNVEVTDKGDVPEGYKVSRKEKRNFPLILESPSPNQTSLYFCASSFQDTGANVLTFGAGSRLTVL.

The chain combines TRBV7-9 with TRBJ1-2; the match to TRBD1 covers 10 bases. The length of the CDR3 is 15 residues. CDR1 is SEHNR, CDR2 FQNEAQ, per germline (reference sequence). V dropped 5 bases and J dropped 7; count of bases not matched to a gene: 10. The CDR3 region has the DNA TGTGCCAGCAGCATGACCGGGACAGGGGTAGGTGGCTACACCTTC. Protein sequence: CASSMTGTGVGGYTF.

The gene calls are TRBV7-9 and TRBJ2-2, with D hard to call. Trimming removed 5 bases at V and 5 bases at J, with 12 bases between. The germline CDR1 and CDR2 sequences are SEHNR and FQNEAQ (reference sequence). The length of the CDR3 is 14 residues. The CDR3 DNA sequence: TGTGCCAGCAGCCCCTCCCAGAGGACCGGGGAGCTGTTTTTT. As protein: CASSPSQRTGELFF.

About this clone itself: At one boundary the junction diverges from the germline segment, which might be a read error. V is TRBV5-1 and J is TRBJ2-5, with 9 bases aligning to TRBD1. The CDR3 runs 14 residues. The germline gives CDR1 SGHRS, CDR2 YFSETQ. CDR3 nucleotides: TGCGCCAGTAGCTCCCCGGGACAGGGAGAGACCCAGTACTTC. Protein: CASSSPGQGETQYF.

The CDR3: CASSLAGTGNTGELFF. CDR3 DNA sequence: TGTGCCAGCAGCTTAGCGGGTACAGGAAACACCGGGGAGCTGTTTTTT. The chain links TRBV13 to TRBJ2-2, with a possible D match to TRBD1 (5 bases). Germline V lookup: CDR1 PRHDT, CDR2 FYEKMQ (reference sequence). The CDR3 is made up of 16 amino acids. V gave up 1 base and J gave up 2 bases, with 11 bases separating them.

The chain's CDR3 is CASSLGEYTGELFF. The CDR3 nucleotides are TGCGCCAGCAGCTTGGGGGAGTACACCGGGGAGCTGTTTTTT. This sequence joins TRBV5-1 and TRBJ2-2, with TRBD2 as a possible D gene (5 bases). The V gene lost 0 bases and the J gene lost 3 bases, with 6 bases spanning the gap. This CDR3 has 14 amino acids. Germline-derived CDR1 and CDR2 are SGHRS and YFSETQ. The full variable domain, completed using reference TRBV5-1 and TRBJ2-2, is KAGVTQTPRYLIKTRGQQVTLSCSPISGHRSVSWYQQTPGQGLQFLFEYFSETQRNKGNFPGRFSGRQFSNSRSEMNVSTLELGDSALYLCASSLGEYTGELFFGEGSRLTVL.

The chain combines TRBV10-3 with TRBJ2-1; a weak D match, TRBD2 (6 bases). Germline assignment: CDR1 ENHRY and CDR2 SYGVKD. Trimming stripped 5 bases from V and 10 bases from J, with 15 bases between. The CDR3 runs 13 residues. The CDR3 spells CAISKRESGEQFF. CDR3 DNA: TGTGCCATCAGTAAACGGGAGTCGGGGGAGCAGTTCTTC.

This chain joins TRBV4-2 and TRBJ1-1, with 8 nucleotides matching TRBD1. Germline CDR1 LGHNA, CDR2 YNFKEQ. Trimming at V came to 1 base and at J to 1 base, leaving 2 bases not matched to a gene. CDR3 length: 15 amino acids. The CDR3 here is CASSQGGTGNTEAFF. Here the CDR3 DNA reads TGTGCCAGCAGCCAAGGGGGGACAGGGAACACTGAAGCTTTCTTT.

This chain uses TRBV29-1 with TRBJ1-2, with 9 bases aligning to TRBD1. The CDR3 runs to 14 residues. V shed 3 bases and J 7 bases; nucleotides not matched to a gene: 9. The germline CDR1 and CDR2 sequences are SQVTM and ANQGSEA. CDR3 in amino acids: CSVDLGTGPFGYTF. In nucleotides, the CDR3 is TGCAGCGTTGACCTCGGGACAGGGCCTTTTGGCTACACCTTC.

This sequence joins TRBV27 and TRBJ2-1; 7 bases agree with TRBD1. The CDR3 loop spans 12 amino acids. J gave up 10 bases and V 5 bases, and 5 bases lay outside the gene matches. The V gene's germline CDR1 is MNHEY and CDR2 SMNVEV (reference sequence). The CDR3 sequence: CASSMTGLEQFF. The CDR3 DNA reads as TGTGCCAGCAGTATGACAGGGCTCGAGCAGTTCTTC.

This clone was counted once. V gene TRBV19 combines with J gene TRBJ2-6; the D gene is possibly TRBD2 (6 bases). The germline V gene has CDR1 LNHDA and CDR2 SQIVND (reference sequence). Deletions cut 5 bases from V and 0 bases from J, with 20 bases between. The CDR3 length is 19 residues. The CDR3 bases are TGTGCCAGTAGTGGGCCGCCGGGGAGGCTCGGCTCTGGGGCCAACGTCCTGACTTTC. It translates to CASSGPPGRLGSGANVLTF.

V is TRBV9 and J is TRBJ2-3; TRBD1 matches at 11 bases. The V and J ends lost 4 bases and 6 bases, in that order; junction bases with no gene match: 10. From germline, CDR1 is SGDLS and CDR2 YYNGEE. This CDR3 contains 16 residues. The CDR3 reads CASSQSRDRGKDTQYF. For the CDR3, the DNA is TGTGCCAGCAGCCAAAGCCGGGACAGGGGGAAGGATACGCAGTATTTT.

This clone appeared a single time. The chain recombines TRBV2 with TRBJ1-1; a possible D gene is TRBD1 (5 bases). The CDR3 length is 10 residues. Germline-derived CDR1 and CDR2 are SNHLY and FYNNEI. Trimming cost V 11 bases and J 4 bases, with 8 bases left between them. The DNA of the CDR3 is TGTGCCGGGAGGGGCACTGAAGCTTTCTTT. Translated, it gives CAGRGTEAFF.

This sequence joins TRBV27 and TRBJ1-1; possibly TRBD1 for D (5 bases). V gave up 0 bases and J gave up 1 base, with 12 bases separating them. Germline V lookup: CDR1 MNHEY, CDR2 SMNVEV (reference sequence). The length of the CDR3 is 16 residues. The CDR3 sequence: CASSLSRDSQNTEAFF. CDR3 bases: TGTGCCAGCAGTTTATCGCGAGACAGTCAGAACACTGAAGCTTTCTTT.

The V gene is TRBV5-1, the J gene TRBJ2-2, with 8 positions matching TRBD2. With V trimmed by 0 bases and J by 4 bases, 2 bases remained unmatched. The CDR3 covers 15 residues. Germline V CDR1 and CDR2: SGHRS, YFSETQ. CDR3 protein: CASSLGTSLTGELFF. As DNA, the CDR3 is TGCGCCAGCAGCTTGGGGACTAGCCTCACCGGGGAGCTGTTTTTT.

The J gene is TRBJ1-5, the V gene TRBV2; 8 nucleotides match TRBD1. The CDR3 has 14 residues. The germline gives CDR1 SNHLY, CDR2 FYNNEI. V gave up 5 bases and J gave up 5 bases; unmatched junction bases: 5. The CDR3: CASSLGQGHQPQHF. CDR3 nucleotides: TGTGCCAGCAGTTTAGGACAGGGCCATCAGCCCCAGCATTTT.

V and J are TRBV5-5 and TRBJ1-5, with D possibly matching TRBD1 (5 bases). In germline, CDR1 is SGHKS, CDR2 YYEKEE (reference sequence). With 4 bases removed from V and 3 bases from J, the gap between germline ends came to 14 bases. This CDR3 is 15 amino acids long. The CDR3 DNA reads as TGTGCCAGCAGCCTAGGGGTCTCTCTCAATCAGCCCCAGCATTTT. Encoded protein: CASSLGVSLNQPQHF.

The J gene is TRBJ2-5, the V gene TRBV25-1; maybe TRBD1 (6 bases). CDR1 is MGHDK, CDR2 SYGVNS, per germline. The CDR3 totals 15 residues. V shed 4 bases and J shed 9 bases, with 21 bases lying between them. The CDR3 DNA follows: TGTGCCAGCAGTGCCTCAGGGGCCGGGGCGGTGGCCCAGTACTTC. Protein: CASSASGAGAVAQYF.

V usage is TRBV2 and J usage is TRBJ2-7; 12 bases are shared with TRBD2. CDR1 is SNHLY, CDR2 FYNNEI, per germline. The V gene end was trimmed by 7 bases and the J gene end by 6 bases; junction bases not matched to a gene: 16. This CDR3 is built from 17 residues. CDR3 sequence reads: CASIEGLAGGPGREQYV. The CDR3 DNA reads TGTGCCAGCATCGAAGGTCTAGCGGGAGGGCCGGGACGCGAGCAGTACGTC.

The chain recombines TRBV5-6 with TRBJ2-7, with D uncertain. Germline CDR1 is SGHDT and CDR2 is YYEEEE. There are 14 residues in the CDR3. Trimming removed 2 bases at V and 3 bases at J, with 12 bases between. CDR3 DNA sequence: TGTGCCAGCAGCTTAGTATCTGGCTACTACGAGCAGTACGTC. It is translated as CASSLVSGYYEQYV.

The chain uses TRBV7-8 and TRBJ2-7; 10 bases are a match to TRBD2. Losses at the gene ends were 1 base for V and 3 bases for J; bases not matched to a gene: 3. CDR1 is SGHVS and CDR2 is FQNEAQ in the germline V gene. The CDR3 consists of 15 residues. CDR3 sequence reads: CASSLGTSGLYEQYV. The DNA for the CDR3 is TGTGCCAGCAGCTTAGGGACTAGCGGCCTCTACGAGCAGTACGTC.